Listed below are T cell receptor beta chains from one sample, sequenced in a study of OX40 agonist ivuxolimab in advanced cancers. This table comes from immunoSEQ multiplex PCR, and its TCRdb copy is limited to in-frame clones, with some not included. The table shows some 80,000 clones, with roughly 91% occurring only once. The specimen comprised CD4+ or CD8+ T cells sorted from blood, sampled in a trial of the OX40 agonist ivuxolimab. Receptors were obtained from an adult with an advanced solid tumor such as melanoma, head and neck, liver or kidney cancer. Each CDR3 is given with its conserved first and last residue. D genes are given only for firm matches. The size field is filled for only some rows; it gives once, few, many or a size class.

j_call | clone_size | d_call | v_call | cdr3_nt | cdr3_aa
TRBJ2-7 | . | . | TRBV28 | TGTGCCAGCAGTGACCCTAGCCGGGACACCTACGAGCAGTACTTC | CASSDPSRDTYEQYF
TRBJ2-2 | once | . | TRBV5-1 | TGCGCCAGCAGCTTCAGGGGGGGCCTCCGCGGGGAGCTGTTTTTT | CASSFRGGLRGELFF
TRBJ1-2 | . | . | TRBV18 | TGTGCCAGCACCCCGGGACAAACCGTCTATGGCTACACCTTC | CASTPGQTVYGYTF
TRBJ1-4 | . | . | TRBV7-2 | TGTGCCAGCAGCCCAATCGCACTCAATGAAAAACTGTTTTTT | CASSPIALNEKLFF
TRBJ2-1 | once | TRBD2 | TRBV7-9 | TGTGCCAGCAGCTTTAGGCGGGGGGCCTACAATGAGCAGTTCTTC | CASSFRRGAYNEQFF
TRBJ2-5 | few | . | TRBV6-1 | TGTGCCAGCAGTGAAGGGCGGACCCCGGGCCACCAAGAGACCCAGTACTTC | CASSEGRTPGHQETQYF
TRBJ1-6 | . | TRBD1 | TRBV30 | TGTGCCTGGAGCCGGACAGGGATCTTGCGAGATTCACCCCTCCACTTT | CAWSRTGILRDSPLHF
TRBJ2-7 | . | . | TRBV5-4 | TGTGCCAGCAGCTTGTGGGACTACGAGCAGTACTTC | CASSLWDYEQYF
TRBJ2-1 | . | . | TRBV28 | TGTGCCACAGTTGCGTCCTACAATGAGCAGTTCTTC | CATVASYNEQFF
TRBJ2-7 | . | . | TRBV19 | TGTGCCAGTAGTAACGAGCAGTACTTC | CASSNEQYF
TRBJ2-5 | . | . | TRBV4-2 | TGTGCCAGCAGCCAAGATCGGCAAGCCCAAGAGACCCAGTACTTC | CASSQDRQAQETQYF
TRBJ1-1 | . | . | TRBV10-3 | TGTGCCATCAGGCCAAGCAGGGACGCCAACACTGAAGCTTTCTTT | CAIRPSRDANTEAFF
TRBJ2-3 | . | TRBD2 | TRBV2 | TGTGCCAGCAGTGAAGGGACTAGCGCAGATACGCAGTATTTT | CASSEGTSADTQYF
TRBJ1-1 | . | . | TRBV5-4 | TGTGCCACCACCCCAGGGGCGAACACTGAAGCTTTCTTT | CATTPGANTEAFF
TRBJ1-2 | . | TRBD1 | TRBV5-1 | TGCGCCAGCAGCCTAGGACAGGGAGATGGCTACACCTTC | CASSLGQGDGYTF
TRBJ2-2 | . | . | TRBV19 | TGTGCCAGTAGTACCGGGTACGCGAACACCGGGGAGCTGTTTTTT | CASSTGYANTGELFF
TRBJ2-3 | . | TRBD1 | TRBV6-1 | TGTGCCAGCAGTGAAGCATTGGGGACAGGACGCACAGATACGCAGTATTTT | CASSEALGTGRTDTQYF
TRBJ2-5 | . | TRBD1 | TRBV7-8 | TGTGCCAGCACATTTGTACAGGGGGGCCAAGAGACCCAGTACTTC | CASTFVQGGQETQYF
TRBJ1-2 | . | . | TRBV4-1 | TGCGCCAGCAGCCAAGACATGGCAGGGAAGAGGAACTATGGCTACACCTTC | CASSQDMAGKRNYGYTF
TRBJ2-3 | . | . | TRBV5-1 | TGCGCCAGCAGCGACGGTCTTCCACAGGATACGCAGTATTTT | CASSDGLPQDTQYF
TRBJ1-3 | . | . | TRBV27 | TGTGCCAGCAGTTTCGACGTCCCAGAGTATCGTGGGGGAAACACCATATATTTT | CASSFDVPEYRGGNTIYF
TRBJ2-7 | . | . | TRBV5-4 | TGTGCCAGCAGCTTGGCCGGGCGGGGCTCCTACGAGCAGTACTTC | CASSLAGRGSYEQYF
TRBJ1-1 | . | . | TRBV10-3 | TGTGCCATCAGTGAGGGGACTCCGAGGAACACTGAAGCTTTCTTT | CAISEGTPRNTEAFF
TRBJ2-3 | . | TRBD2 | TRBV4-2 | TGTGCCAGCAGCCAAGATAGGGGACCGGGACTAAGCACAGATACGCAGTATTTT | CASSQDRGPGLSTDTQYF
TRBJ1-1 | . | TRBD1 | TRBV27 | TGTGCCAGCAGTCTCCTACAGGGGGTGAACACTGAAGCTTTCTTT | CASSLLQGVNTEAFF
TRBJ2-1 | . | . | TRBV30 | TGTGCCTGGAGTTCCGCACCGTCAATTTACAATGAGCAGTTCTTC | CAWSSAPSIYNEQFF
TRBJ2-3 | . | . | TRBV10-1 | TGCGCCAGCAGTGAGCTGCTAGCAACCACAGATACGCAGTATTTT | CASSELLATTDTQYF
TRBJ2-4 | . | . | TRBV19 | TGTGCCAGTAGTATGGGTCGTCTAGCCAAAAACATTCAGTACTTC | CASSMGRLAKNIQYF
TRBJ2-7 | . | . | TRBV2 | TGTGCCAGCAGTGGGGGAGGCGGTGAGCGGTCCTACGAGCAGTACTTC | CASSGGGGERSYEQYF
TRBJ2-1 | . | TRBD2 | TRBV13 | TGTGCCAGCAGCCCCCGGACTAGCGGGGCCCAGAATGAGCAGTTCTTC | CASSPRTSGAQNEQFF
TRBJ2-5 | . | . | TRBV4-1 | TGCGCCAGCAGCCAGTACTACCCAGAGACCCAGTACTTC | CASSQYYPETQYF
TRBJ2-5 | . | TRBD2 | TRBV5-1 | TGCGCCAGCAGCTCTGGACTAGAGGAGACCCAGTACTTC | CASSSGLEETQYF
TRBJ1-3 | . | . | TRBV15 | TGTGCCACCAGCAGAGATCCGGGGCACTACTCTGGAAACACCATATATTTT | CATSRDPGHYSGNTIYF
TRBJ2-5 | . | TRBD1 | TRBV7-9 | TGTGCCAGCAGCTTGAGGACAGGTGTGGGAGAGACCCAGTACTTC | CASSLRTGVGETQYF
TRBJ1-1 | . | . | TRBV9 | TGTGCCAGCAGCCTCCAAAATGGACTGTCTGAAGCTTTCTTT | CASSLQNGLSEAFF
TRBJ1-2 | . | . | TRBV9 | TGTGCCAGCAGCCCACCCCCGTCGGCGGATGGCTACACCTTC | CASSPPPSADGYTF
TRBJ2-1 | . | TRBD2 | TRBV7-9 | TGTGCCAGCAGCCGTGGGGGGGACTCCTACAATGAGCAGTTCTTC | CASSRGGDSYNEQFF
TRBJ1-3 | . | . | TRBV4-1 | TGCGCCAGCAGCCAAGCGGAAAGGGATGGAAACACCATATATTTT | CASSQAERDGNTIYF